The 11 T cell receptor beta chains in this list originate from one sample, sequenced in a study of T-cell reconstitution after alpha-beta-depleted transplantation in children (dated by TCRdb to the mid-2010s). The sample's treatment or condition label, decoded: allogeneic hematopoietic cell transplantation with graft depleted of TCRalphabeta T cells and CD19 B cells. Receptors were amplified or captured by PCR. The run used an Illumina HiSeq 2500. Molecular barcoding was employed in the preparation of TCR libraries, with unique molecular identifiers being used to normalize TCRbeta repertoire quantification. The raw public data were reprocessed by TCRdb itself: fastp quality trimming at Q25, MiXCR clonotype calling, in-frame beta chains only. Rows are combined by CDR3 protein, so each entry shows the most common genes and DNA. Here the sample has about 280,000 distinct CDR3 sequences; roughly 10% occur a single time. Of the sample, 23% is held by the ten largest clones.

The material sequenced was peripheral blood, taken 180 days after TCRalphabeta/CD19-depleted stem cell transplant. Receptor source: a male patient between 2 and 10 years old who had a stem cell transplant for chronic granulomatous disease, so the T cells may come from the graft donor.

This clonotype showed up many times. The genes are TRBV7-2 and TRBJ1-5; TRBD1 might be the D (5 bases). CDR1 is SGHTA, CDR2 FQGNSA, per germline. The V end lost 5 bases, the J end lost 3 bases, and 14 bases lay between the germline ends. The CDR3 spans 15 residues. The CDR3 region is CASSPRVGVNQPQHF. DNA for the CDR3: TGTGCCAGCAGCCCCCGTGTGGGGGTCAATCAGCCCCAGCATTTT.

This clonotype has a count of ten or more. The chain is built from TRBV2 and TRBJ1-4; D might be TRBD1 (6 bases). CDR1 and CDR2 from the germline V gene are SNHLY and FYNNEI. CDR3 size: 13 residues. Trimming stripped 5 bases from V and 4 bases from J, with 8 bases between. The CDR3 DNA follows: TGTGCCAGCAGTCGGGACATTAATGAAAAACTGTTTTTT. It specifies CASSRDINEKLFF.

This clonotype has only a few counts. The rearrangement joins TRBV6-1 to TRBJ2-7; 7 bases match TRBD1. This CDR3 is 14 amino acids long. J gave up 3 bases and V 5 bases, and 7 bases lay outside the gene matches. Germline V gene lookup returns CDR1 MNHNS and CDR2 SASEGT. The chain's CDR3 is CASSSQGQFYEQYF. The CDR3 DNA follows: TGTGCCAGCAGTTCGCAGGGACAGTTCTACGAGCAGTACTTC.

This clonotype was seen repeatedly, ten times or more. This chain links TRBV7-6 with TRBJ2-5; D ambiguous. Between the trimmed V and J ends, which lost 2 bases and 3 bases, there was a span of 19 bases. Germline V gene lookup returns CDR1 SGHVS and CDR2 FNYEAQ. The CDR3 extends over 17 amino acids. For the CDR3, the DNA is TGTGCCAGCAGCTTAAGATCGGCACTCAGAAAGGAAGAGACCCAGTACTTC. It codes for CASSLRSALRKEETQYF.

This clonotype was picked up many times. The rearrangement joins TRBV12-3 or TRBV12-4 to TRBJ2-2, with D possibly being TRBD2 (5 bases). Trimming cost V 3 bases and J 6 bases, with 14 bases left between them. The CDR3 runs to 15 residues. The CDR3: CASSFPSFVAGELFF. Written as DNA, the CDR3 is TGTGCCAGCAGTTTCCCTAGCTTTGTAGCCGGGGAGCTGTTTTTT.

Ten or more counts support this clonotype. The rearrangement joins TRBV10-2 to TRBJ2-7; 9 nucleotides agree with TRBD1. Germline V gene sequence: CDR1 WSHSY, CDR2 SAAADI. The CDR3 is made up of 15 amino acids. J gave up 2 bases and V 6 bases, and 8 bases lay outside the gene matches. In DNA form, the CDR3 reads TGCGCCAGCAGCTACGGACAGGGGAGCACCTACGAGCAGTACTTC. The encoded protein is CASSYGQGSTYEQYF.

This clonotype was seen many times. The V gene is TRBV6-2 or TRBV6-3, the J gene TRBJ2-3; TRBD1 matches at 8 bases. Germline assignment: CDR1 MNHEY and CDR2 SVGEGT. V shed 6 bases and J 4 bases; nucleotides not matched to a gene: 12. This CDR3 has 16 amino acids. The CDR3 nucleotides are TGTGCCAGCAGCTACCGGACAGGGAAGGGCGCAGATACGCAGTATTTT. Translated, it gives CASSYRTGKGADTQYF.

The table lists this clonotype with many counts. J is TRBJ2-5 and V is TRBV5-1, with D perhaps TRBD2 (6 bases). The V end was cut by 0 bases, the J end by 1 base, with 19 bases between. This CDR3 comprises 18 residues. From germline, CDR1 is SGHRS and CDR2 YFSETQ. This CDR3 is CASSLAVLGRDSQETQYF. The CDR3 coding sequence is TGCGCCAGCAGCTTGGCCGTTTTGGGTCGGGACTCCCAAGAGACCCAGTACTTC.

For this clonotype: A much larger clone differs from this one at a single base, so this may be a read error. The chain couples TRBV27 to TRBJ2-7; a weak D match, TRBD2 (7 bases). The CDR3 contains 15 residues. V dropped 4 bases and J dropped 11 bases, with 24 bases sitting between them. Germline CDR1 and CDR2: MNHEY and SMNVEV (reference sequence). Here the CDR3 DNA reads TGTGCCAGCAGTTCAAGGTGGGACTACAGGGACCTTAAGTACTTC. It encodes CASSSRWDYRDLKYF.

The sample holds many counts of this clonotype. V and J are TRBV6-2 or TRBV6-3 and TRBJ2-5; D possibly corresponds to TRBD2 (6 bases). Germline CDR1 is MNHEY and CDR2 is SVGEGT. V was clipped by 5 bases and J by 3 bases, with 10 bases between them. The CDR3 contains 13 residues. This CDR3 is CASSPRLEETQYF. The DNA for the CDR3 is TGTGCCAGCAGTCCTCGACTAGAAGAGACCCAGTACTTC.

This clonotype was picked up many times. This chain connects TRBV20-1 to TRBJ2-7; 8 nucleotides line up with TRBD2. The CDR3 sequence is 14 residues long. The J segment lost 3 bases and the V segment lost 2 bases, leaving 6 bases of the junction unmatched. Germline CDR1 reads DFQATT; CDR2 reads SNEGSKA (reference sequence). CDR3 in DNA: TGCAGTGCTAGACCGCCGGGACTAGACTACGAGCAGTACTTC. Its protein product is CSARPPGLDYEQYF.